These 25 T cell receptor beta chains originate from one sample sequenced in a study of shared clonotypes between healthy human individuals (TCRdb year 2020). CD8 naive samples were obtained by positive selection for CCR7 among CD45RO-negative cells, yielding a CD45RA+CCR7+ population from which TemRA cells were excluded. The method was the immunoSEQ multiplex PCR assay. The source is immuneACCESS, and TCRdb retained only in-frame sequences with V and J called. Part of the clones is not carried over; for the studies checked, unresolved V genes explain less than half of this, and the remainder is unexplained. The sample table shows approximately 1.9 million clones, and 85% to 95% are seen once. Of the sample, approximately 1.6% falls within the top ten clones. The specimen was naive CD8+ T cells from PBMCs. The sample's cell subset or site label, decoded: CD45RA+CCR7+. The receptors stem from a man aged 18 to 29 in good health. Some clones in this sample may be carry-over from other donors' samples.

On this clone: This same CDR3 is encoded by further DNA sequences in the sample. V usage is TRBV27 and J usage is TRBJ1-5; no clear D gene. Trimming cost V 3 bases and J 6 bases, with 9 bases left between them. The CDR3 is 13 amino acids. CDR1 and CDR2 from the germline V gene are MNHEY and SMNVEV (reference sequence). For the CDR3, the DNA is TGTGCCAGCAGTTTTCGGGAAAGTCAGCCCCAGCATTTT. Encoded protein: CASSFRESQPQHF.

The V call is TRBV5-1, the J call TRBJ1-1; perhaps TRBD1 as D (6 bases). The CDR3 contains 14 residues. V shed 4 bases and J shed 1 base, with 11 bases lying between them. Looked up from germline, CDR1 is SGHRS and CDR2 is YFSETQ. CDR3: CASSIRDKNTEAFF. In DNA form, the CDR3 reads TGCGCCAGCAGCATCCGGGACAAGAACACTGAAGCTTTCTTT.

CDR3 sequence: CASSVGGGRINNEQFF. CDR3 nucleotide sequence: TGTGCCAGCAGCGTAGGCGGCGGGAGAATAAACAATGAGCAGTTCTTC. The V call is TRBV9, the J call TRBJ2-1, with 7 positions matching TRBD2. The CDR3 is 16 amino acids. The germline V gene encodes CDR1 SGDLS and CDR2 YYNGEE. V shed 0 bases and J 5 bases; nucleotides not matched to a gene: 8.

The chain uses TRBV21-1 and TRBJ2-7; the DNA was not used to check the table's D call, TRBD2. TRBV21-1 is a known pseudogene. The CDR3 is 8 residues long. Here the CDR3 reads CARREQYF. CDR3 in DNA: TGTGCCAGGCGCGAGCAGTACTTC.

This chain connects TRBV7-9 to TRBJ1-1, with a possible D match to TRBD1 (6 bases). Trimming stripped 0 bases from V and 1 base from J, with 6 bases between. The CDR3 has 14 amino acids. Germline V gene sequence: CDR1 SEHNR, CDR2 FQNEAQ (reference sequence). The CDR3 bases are TGTGCCAGCAGCTTAGCCAGGGGGAACACTGAAGCTTTCTTT. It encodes CASSLARGNTEAFF.

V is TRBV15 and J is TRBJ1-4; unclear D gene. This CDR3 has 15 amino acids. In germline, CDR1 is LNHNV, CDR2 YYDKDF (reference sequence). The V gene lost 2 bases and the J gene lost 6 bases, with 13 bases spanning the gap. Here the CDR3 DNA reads TGTGCCACCAGCAGACCCCAGGATGCGGATGAAAAACTGTTTTTT. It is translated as CATSRPQDADEKLFF.

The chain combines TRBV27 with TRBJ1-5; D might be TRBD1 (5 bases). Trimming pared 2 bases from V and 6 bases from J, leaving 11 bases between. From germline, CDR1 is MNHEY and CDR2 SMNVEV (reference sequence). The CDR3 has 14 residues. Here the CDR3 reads CASSLLWGGQPQHF. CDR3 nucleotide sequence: TGTGCCAGCAGTTTACTCTGGGGGGGTCAGCCCCAGCATTTT.

The DNA for the CDR3 is TGTGCCAGCAGCTCGTACCGGGGCCCCTCCTACAATGAGCAGTTCTTC. This sequence encodes CASSSYRGPSYNEQFF. The genes are TRBV7-8 and TRBJ2-1; either TRBD1 or TRBD2 may fit D (5 bases each). The ends were cut back, 4 bases at V and 0 bases at J, with 13 bases in the middle. The CDR3 runs 16 residues. Germline CDR1 SGHVS, CDR2 FQNEAQ.

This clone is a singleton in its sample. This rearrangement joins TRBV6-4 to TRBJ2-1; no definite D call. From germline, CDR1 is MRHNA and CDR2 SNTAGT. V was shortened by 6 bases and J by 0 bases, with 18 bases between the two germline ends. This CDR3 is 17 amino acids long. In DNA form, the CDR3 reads TGTGCCAGCAGCGCCAATCCGGCGGATCTCTCCTACAATGAGCAGTTCTTC. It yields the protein CASSANPADLSYNEQFF.

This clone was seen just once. As DNA, the CDR3 is TGTGCCAGTAGCCCCGTCTTGGGAGGGACCGGGGAGCTGTTTTTT. This codes for CASSPVLGGTGELFF. The chain is built from TRBV19 and TRBJ2-2; TRBD2 aligns across 7 bases. CDR3 size: 15 residues. Trimming cost V 6 bases and J 5 bases; bases outside gene matches: 9. CDR1 is LNHDA and CDR2 is SQIVND in the germline V gene (reference sequence).

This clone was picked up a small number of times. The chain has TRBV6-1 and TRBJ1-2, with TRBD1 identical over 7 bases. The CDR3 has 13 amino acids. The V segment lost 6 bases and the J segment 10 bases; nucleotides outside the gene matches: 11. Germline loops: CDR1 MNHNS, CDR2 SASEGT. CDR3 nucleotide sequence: TGTGCCAGCAGGGCCCGGGGGGACAGCACCTACACCTTC. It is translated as CASRARGDSTYTF.

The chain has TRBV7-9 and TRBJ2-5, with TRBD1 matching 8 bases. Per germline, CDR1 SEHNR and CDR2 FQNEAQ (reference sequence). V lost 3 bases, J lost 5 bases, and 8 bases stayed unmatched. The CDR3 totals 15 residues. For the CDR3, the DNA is TGTGCCAGCAGCTTCCAGGGGGCGAGGGGGGAGACCCAGTACTTC. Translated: CASSFQGARGETQYF.

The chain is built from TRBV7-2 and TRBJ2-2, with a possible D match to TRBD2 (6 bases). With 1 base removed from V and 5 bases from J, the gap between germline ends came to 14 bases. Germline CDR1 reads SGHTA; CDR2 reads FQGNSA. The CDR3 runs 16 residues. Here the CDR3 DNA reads TGTGCCAGCAGCTTAGGAAAGGGAGGCGGGACCGGGGAGCTGTTTTTT. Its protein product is CASSLGKGGGTGELFF.

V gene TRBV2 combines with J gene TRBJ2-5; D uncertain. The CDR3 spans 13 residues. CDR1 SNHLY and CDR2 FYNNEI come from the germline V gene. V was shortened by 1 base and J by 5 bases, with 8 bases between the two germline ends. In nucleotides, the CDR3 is TGTGCCAGCAGTGAAGTCCCACGCGAGACCCAGTACTTC. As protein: CASSEVPRETQYF.

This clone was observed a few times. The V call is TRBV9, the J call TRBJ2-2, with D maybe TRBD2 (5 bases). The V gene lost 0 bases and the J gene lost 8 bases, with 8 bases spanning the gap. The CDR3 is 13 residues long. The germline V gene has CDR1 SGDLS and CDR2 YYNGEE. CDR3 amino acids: CASSVASGGELFF. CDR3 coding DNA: TGTGCCAGCAGCGTAGCTTCGGGAGGGGAGCTGTTTTTT.

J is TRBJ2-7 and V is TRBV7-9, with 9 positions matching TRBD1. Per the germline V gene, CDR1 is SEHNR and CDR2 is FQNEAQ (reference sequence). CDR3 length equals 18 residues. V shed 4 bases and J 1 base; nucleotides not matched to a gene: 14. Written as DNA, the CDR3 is TGTGCCAGCAGCTCCAGTCCCGGGACAGGGTTATTATCCTACGAGCAGTACTTC. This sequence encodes CASSSSPGTGLLSYEQYF.

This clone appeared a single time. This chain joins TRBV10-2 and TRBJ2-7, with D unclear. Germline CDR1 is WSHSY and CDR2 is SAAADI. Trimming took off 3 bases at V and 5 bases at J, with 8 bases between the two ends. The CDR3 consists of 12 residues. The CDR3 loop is CASSDYPHEQYF. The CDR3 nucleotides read TGCGCCAGCAGTGATTACCCCCACGAGCAGTACTTC.

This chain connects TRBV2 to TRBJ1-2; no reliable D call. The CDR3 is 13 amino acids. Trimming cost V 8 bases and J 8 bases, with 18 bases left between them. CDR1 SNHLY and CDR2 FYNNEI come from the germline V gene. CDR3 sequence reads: CASPSQTPEGYTF. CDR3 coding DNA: TGTGCCAGCCCTTCCCAGACCCCAGAGGGCTACACCTTC.

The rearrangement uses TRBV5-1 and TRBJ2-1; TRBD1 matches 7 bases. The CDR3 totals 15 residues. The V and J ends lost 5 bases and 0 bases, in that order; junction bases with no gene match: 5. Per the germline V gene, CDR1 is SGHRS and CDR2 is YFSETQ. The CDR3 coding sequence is TGCGCCAGCAGAGAGGGACAGAGCTCCTACAATGAGCAGTTCTTC. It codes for CASREGQSSYNEQFF.

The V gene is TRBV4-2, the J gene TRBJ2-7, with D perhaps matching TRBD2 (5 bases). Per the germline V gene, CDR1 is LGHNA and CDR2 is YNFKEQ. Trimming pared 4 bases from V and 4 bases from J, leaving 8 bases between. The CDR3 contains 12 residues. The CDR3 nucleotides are TGTGCCAGCAGCCCCGAGGGTTACGAGCAGTACTTC. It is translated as CASSPEGYEQYF.

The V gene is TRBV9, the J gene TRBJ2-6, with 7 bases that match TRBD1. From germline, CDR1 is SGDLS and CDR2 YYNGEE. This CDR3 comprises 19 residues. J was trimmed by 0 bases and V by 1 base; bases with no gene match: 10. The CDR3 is CASSVIPWGQRSGANVLTF. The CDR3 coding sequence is TGTGCCAGCAGCGTAATCCCGTGGGGACAGCGCTCTGGGGCCAACGTCCTGACTTTC. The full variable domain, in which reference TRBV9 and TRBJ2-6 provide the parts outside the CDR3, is DSGVTQTPKHLITATGQRVTLRCSPRSGDLSVYWYQQSLDQGLQFLIQYYNGEERAKGNILERFSAQQFPDLHSELNLSSLELGDSALYFCASSVIPWGQRSGANVLTFGAGSRLTVL.

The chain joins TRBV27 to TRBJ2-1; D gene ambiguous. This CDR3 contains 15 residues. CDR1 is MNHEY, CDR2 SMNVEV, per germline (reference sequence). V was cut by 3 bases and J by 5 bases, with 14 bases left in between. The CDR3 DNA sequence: TGTGCCAGCAGTTTTTTCCGGCGTTCTCACAATGAGCAGTTCTTC. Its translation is CASSFFRRSHNEQFF.

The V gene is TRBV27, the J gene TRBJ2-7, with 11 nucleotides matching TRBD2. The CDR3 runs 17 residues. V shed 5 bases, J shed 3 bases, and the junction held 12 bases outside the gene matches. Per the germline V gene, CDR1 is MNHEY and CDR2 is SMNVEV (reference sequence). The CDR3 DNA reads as TGTGCCAGCAGTACCATAGCGGGAGGGGAACCCAGCTACGAGCAGTACTTC. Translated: CASSTIAGGEPSYEQYF.

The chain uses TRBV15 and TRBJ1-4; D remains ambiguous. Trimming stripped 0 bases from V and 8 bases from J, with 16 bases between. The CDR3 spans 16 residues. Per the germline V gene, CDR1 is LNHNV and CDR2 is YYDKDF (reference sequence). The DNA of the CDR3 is TGTGCCACCAGCAGAGATGTTGGCAGGCCTGAGGAAAAACTGTTTTTT. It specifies CATSRDVGRPEEKLFF.

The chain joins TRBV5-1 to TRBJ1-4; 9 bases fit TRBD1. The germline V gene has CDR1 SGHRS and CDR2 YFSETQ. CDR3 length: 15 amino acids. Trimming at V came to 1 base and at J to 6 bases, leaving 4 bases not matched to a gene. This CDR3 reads CASSLFRTGDEKLFF. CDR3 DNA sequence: TGCGCCAGCAGCTTGTTCCGGACAGGGGATGAAAAACTGTTTTTT.